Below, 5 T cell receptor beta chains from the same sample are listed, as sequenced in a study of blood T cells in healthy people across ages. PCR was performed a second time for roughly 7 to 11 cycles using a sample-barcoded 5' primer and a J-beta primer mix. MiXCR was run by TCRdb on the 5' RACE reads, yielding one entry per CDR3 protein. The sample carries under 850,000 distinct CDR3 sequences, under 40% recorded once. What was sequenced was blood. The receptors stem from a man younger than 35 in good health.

The CDR3 is CASSETGALYTQYF. CDR3 coding DNA: TGTGCCAGCAGTGAAACCGGGGCCCTATATACGCAGTATTTT. The V gene is TRBV6-1, the J gene TRBJ2-3; D possibly matches TRBD1 or TRBD2 (5 bases each). The V end was cut by 2 bases, the J end by 7 bases, with 13 bases between. Germline values: CDR1 MNHNS, CDR2 SASEGT. This CDR3 comprises 14 residues.

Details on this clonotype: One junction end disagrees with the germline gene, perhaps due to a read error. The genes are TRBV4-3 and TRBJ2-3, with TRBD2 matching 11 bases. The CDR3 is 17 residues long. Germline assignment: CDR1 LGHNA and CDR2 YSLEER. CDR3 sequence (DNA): TGCGCCGGCAGCCAACTTAGCGGGGGGGCCGAGGCAGATACGCAGTATTTT. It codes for CAGSQLSGGAEADTQYF.

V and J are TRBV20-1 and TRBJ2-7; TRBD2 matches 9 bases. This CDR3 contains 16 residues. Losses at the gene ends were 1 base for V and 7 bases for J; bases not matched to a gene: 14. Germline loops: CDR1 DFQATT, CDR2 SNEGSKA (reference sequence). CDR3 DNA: TGCAGTGCTAGAGGTTCTGGACTAGCGATTTACAATGAGCAGTACTTC. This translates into CSARGSGLAIYNEQYF.

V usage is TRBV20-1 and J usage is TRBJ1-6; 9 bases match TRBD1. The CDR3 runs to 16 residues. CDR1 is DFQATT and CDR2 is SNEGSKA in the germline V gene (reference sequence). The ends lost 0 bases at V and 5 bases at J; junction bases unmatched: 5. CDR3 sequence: CSARDPGTGNNSPLHF. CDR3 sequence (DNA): TGCAGTGCTAGAGACCCCGGGACAGGGAATAATTCACCCCTCCACTTT.

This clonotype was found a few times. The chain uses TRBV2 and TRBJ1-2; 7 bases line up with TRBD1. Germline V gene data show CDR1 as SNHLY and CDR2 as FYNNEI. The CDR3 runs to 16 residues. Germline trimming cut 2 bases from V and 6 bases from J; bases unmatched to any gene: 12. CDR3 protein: CASSEPNRDSWDGYTF. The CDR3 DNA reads TGTGCCAGCAGTGAACCGAACCGGGACAGTTGGGATGGCTACACCTTC. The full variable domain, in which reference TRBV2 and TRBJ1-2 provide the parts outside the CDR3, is EPEVTQTPSHQVTQMGQEVILRCVPISNHLYFYWYRQILGQKVEFLVSFYNNEISEKSEIFDDQFSVERPDGSNFTLKIRSTKLEDSAMYFCASSEPNRDSWDGYTFGSGTRLTVV.